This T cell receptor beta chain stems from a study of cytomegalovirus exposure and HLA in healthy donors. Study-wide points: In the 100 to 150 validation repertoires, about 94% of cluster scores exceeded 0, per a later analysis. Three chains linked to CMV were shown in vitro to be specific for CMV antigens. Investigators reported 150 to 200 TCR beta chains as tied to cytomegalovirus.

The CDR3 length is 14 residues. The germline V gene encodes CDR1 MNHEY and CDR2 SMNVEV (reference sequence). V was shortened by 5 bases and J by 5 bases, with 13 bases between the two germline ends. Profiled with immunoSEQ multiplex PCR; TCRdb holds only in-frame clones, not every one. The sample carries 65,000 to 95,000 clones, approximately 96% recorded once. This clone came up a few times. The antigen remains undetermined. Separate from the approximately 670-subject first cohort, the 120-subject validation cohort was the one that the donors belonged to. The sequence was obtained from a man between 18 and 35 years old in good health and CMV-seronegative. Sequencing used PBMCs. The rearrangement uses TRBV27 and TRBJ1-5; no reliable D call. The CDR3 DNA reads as TGTGCCAGCAGTCGTGACGAGGTTCATCAGCCCCAGCATTTT. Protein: CASSRDEVHQPQHF.